This T cell receptor beta chain appears in the sequencing data of a study of preoperative IRX-2 immunotherapy in early breast cancer. Assay: immunoSEQ multiplex PCR; the TCRdb copy retains only in-frame clones and omits some. The sample shows tens of thousands of clones, roughly four fifths of them seen only once. The CDR3 loop spans 16 amino acids. After removal of 5 bases from V and 5 bases from J, the junction contained 12 bases not matched to a gene. Per germline, CDR1 MDHEN and CDR2 SYDVKM. The treatment: preoperative locoregional IRX-2 cytokine immunotherapy. Preoperative locoregional IRX-2 cytokine immunotherapy was tested in the phase Ib source study.

The source is a human donor with breast cancer. Sample collection was performed from a patient treated with IRX-2 immunotherapy. This chain links TRBV28 with TRBJ2-3; 8 nucleotides match TRBD1. The CDR3 DNA reads as TGTGCCAGCAGTCCGACCTTCCCAGGGGGCAGAGATACGCAGTATTTT. Protein: CASSPTFPGGRDTQYF.